These T cell receptor beta chains were read from a single sample in a study of PD-1 blockade in classical Hodgkin lymphoma. Assay: immunoSEQ multiplex PCR; the TCRdb copy retains only in-frame clones and omits some. The table includes fewer than 65,000 clones, roughly 90% detected once. The source was peripheral blood mononuclear cells (PBMCs), collected at baseline. These receptors all stem from a human donor with classical Hodgkin lymphoma. Each CDR3 is given with its conserved first and last residue. Each record gives: J gene, V gene, D gene, clone size, CDR3 DNA, CDR3 protein. A D gene is named only where the DNA matches it firmly. The listing skips clone size in some rows; elsewhere it reads once, few, many or a size class.

TRBJ2-3 | TRBV5-4 | TRBD2 | NA | TGTGCCAGCAGCTTGGGACTAGCGGGAGGAGCATCTAATACGCAGTATTTT | CASSLGLAGGASNTQYF
TRBJ2-2 | TRBV28 | NA | once | TGTGCCAGCACGGTCGGAACAAACACCGGGGAGCTGTTTTTT | CASTVGTNTGELFF
TRBJ2-1 | TRBV7-9 | NA | NA | TGTGCCAGCAGCCAGGGGGCCCTAGCGGCCAGCTCCTACAATGAGCAGTTCTTC | CASSQGALAASSYNEQFF
TRBJ2-7 | TRBV4-2 | NA | NA | TGTGCCAGCAGCCAAGTCCGGGACACCCCCTACGAGCAGTACTTC | CASSQVRDTPYEQYF
TRBJ2-3 | TRBV7-3 | TRBD2 | few | TGTGCCAGCAGCTTAAAGGGACTAGCCCAGAAGGCAGATACGCAGTATTTT | CASSLKGLAQKADTQYF
TRBJ1-2 | TRBV6-1 | NA | NA | TGTGCCAGCAGTGAGTGGCATAAGGGGAGCTATGGCTACACCTTC | CASSEWHKGSYGYTF
TRBJ1-6 | TRBV6-5 | NA | NA | TGTGCCAGCAGCTCCGAAAATTCACCCCTCCACTTT | CASSSENSPLHF
TRBJ2-2 | TRBV7-8 | TRBD2 | NA | TGTGCCAGCAGCTCGTGGACTAGCGGAAACACCGGGGAGCTGTTTTTT | CASSSWTSGNTGELFF
TRBJ2-7 | TRBV9 | NA | NA | TGTGCCAGCAGCCCCCGGAACGCCTACGAGCAGTACTTC | CASSPRNAYEQYF
TRBJ2-7 | TRBV7-9 | NA | NA | TGTGCCAGCAGCTTAGGGCCGGGCGAGCAGTACTTC | CASSLGPGEQYF
TRBJ2-2 | TRBV11-3 | TRBD1 | NA | TGTGCCAGCAGGGACAGGGATGGCACCGGGGAGCTGTTTTTT | CASRDRDGTGELFF
TRBJ1-5 | TRBV6-5 | NA | NA | TGTGCCAGCAGTACCCGACCGCACCCCAATCAGCCCCAGCATTTT | CASSTRPHPNQPQHF
TRBJ1-2 | TRBV7-8 | TRBD1 | NA | TGTGCCAGCAGCACCGGGACAGGGGCCAGGAGACTCTATGGCTACACCTTC | CASSTGTGARRLYGYTF
TRBJ1-2 | TRBV9 | NA | NA | TGTGCCAGCAGCGGACGGGACGGATTTTATGGCTACACCTTC | CASSGRDGFYGYTF
TRBJ2-1 | TRBV27 | NA | NA | TGTGCCAGCAGTTTAGGGGCATCCCCTTTCAATGAGCAGTTCTTC | CASSLGASPFNEQFF
TRBJ2-5 | TRBV7-9 | TRBD2 | NA | TGTGCCAGCAGCCGAACGAGCGGGGGAGAGACCCAGTACTTC | CASSRTSGGETQYF
TRBJ2-7 | TRBV2 | TRBD2 | NA | TGTGCCAGCAGTGACGTCATCTCATCAACCGGGACTAGCGGGGGGGCTTACTACGAGCAGTACTTC | CASSDVISSTGTSGGAYYEQYF
TRBJ2-7 | TRBV18 | TRBD1 | NA | TGTGCCAGCTCACCCGGGACAGGGGCCACCTACGAGCAGTACTTC | CASSPGTGATYEQYF
TRBJ2-5 | TRBV29-1 | NA | NA | TGCAGCGTTGAACTAGGGACACTAGAGCAAGAGACCCAGTACTTC | CSVELGTLEQETQYF
TRBJ2-1 | TRBV15 | NA | few | TGTGCCACCAGCAGAGATAGATTTTTAGGGGGGGGTGAGCAGTTCTTC | CATSRDRFLGGGEQFF
TRBJ1-5 | TRBV5-8 | NA | NA | TGTGCCAGCAGCGTTGGGGGGCAGCCCCAGCATTTT | CASSVGGQPQHF
TRBJ2-1 | TRBV5-1 | TRBD2 | NA | TGCGCCAGCAGCCTCTTAGCGGGAGGGCCTAATGAGCAGTTCTTC | CASSLLAGGPNEQFF
TRBJ1-1 | TRBV14 | NA | NA | TGTGCCAGCAGCCAAGCGACAGGGAACACTGAAGCTTTCTTT | CASSQATGNTEAFF